These 21 T cell receptor beta chains were all obtained from the same sample, sequenced in a study of STAT3 mutations in large granular lymphocyte leukemia. Study conclusions and caveats: In T-cell large granular lymphocyte leukemia, about half of patients showed multiple immunodominant subclonotypes.

Libraries were prepared by immunoSEQ multiplex PCR; TCRdb keeps only in-frame clonotypes and omits some of them. The sample consists of roughly 10,000 clones, around 59% of them appearing once. Their specific antigens are unknown. The sample taken for sequencing was peripheral blood mononuclear cells. Source of these receptors: a boy between 10 and 17 years old with T-cell large granular lymphocyte leukemia. Some clones in this sample may be carry-over from other donors' samples.

This clone was detected a few times. This chain links TRBV5-4 with TRBJ2-7; TRBD1 is a possible D gene (6 bases). Germline CDR1 and CDR2: SGHNT and YYREEE (reference sequence). CDR3 size: 14 residues. V was trimmed by 5 bases and J by 6 bases, leaving 18 bases between them. This chain's CDR3 is CASRMFGQSGEQYF. As DNA, the CDR3 is TGTGCCAGCAGGATGTTTGGACAGAGCGGCGAGCAGTACTTC.

This chain connects TRBV6-1 to TRBJ2-7; D not resolved. This CDR3 comprises 14 residues. V was shortened by 8 bases and J by 3 bases, with 17 bases between the two germline ends. CDR1 and CDR2 (germline): MNHNS, SASEGT. CDR3 sequence reads: CASSPLGGRYEQYF. In DNA form, the CDR3 reads TGTGCCAGCTCCCCCTTGGGTGGGCGCTACGAGCAGTACTTC.

This clone came up a few times. The V call is TRBV10-2, the J call TRBJ2-7, with 8 bases aligning to TRBD1. J gave up 4 bases and V 3 bases, and 8 bases lay outside the gene matches. The germline gives CDR1 WSHSY, CDR2 SAAADI. The CDR3 runs to 15 residues. The CDR3: CASSDSGDRGYEQYF. CDR3 DNA: TGCGCCAGCAGTGATTCCGGTGACAGGGGTTACGAGCAGTACTTC.

V gene TRBV6-1 combines with J gene TRBJ1-2; TRBD1 is a possible D gene (5 bases). This CDR3 comprises 13 residues. CDR1 is MNHNS, CDR2 SASEGT, per germline. Trimming left V 3 bases short and J 8 bases short, with 13 bases between. The CDR3 loop is CASSETGVGGYTF. The CDR3 DNA follows: TGTGCCAGCAGTGAGACGGGGGTTGGCGGCTACACCTTC.

Details on this clone: This sample also contains other DNA sequences that code for the same CDR3. J is TRBJ1-5 and V is TRBV6-5, with D hard to call. V shed 0 bases and J shed 1 base, with 7 bases lying between them. This CDR3 is 15 amino acids long. The germline V gene has CDR1 MNHEY and CDR2 SVGAGI. CDR3 in amino acids: CASSYSPRSNQPQHF. DNA of the CDR3: TGTGCCAGCAGTTACTCCCCCAGAAGCAATCAGCCCCAGCATTTT.

This clone has only a few counts. J is TRBJ1-6 and V is TRBV25-1, with a weak D call TRBD1 (5 bases). With 6 bases removed from V and 0 bases from J, the gap between germline ends came to 12 bases. This CDR3 is built from 16 residues. Germline assignment: CDR1 MGHDK and CDR2 SYGVNS. The CDR3 DNA reads as TGTGCCAGCAGCGAGGACAAGAGCTCCTATAATTCACCCCTCCACTTT. Its translation: CASSEDKSSYNSPLHF.

This clone was picked up a small number of times. The rearrangement joins TRBV6-6 to TRBJ1-2; D not resolved. This CDR3 has 13 amino acids. Germline-derived CDR1 and CDR2 are MNHNY and SVGAGI (reference sequence). Trimming pared 7 bases from V and 4 bases from J, leaving 13 bases between. This CDR3 is CASTAWEGYGYTF. For the CDR3, the DNA is TGTGCCAGCACCGCCTGGGAGGGCTATGGCTACACCTTC.

V is TRBV6-6 and J is TRBJ2-7; perhaps D is TRBD1 or TRBD2 (5 bases each). The CDR3 is 15 amino acids. Looked up from germline, CDR1 is MNHNY and CDR2 is SVGAGI (reference sequence). Trimming left V 7 bases short and J 2 bases short, with 18 bases between. Here the CDR3 reads CASTSPEGFTYEQYF. The CDR3 DNA reads as TGTGCCAGCACCTCCCCCGAGGGGTTTACCTACGAGCAGTACTTC.

This clone appeared once. The chain employs TRBV5-1 and TRBJ2-3, with D possibly matching TRBD2 (6 bases). The V gene lost 4 bases and the J gene lost 0 bases, with 12 bases spanning the gap. The length of the CDR3 is 15 residues. Looked up from germline, CDR1 is SGHRS and CDR2 is YFSETQ. CDR3 in amino acids: CASSRGDSSTDTQYF. The DNA of the CDR3 is TGCGCCAGCAGCCGTGGGGACTCTAGCACAGATACGCAGTATTTT.

The chain carries TRBV6-1 and TRBJ2-7; D remains ambiguous. Germline V gene lookup returns CDR1 MNHNS and CDR2 SASEGT. The CDR3 sequence is 11 residues long. Trimming removed 0 bases from V and 6 bases from J, with 3 bases in between. The CDR3 DNA reads as TGTGCCAGCAGTGAAGCTTCCGAGCAGTACTTC. It encodes CASSEASEQYF.

The chain joins TRBV6-5 to TRBJ1-4; D uncertain. V was clipped by 0 bases and J by 7 bases, with 3 bases between them. The germline V gene has CDR1 MNHEY and CDR2 SVGAGI. This CDR3 spans 12 amino acids. The CDR3 region is CASSYSSEKLFF. The CDR3 DNA reads as TGTGCCAGCAGTTACTCGAGTGAAAAACTGTTTTTT.

This sequence joins TRBV5-1 and TRBJ2-5; D is perhaps TRBD1 (6 bases). Germline V gives CDR1 SGHRS, CDR2 YFSETQ. V lost 4 bases and J lost 4, with 23 bases in between. The CDR3 length is 17 residues. The CDR3, as DNA: TGCGCCAGCAGCGCAGACGCTCTAACAGGGTTGGTAGAGACCCAGTACTTC. Translation gives CASSADALTGLVETQYF.

In this sample, this clone turned up a few times. The chain is built from TRBV18 and TRBJ2-7; 7 bases map to TRBD1. V lost 0 bases, J lost 5 bases, and 4 bases stayed unmatched. Germline assignment: CDR1 KGHSH and CDR2 LQKENI. The CDR3 totals 14 residues. CDR3 region: CASSPPWGQHEQYF. The CDR3, as DNA: TGTGCCAGCTCACCACCTTGGGGACAGCACGAGCAGTACTTC.

This clone has a handful of counts. The V and J genes are TRBV10-3 and TRBJ1-4; D is unresolved. V was pared by 0 bases and J by 6 bases, with 5 bases between. CDR3 size: 13 residues. Germline CDR1 ENHRY, CDR2 SYGVKD. In DNA form, the CDR3 reads TGTGCCATCAGTGAGTCGAAAGATGAAAAACTGTTTTTT. It is translated as CAISESKDEKLFF.

This clone was counted only a few times. This chain connects TRBV5-4 to TRBJ1-1; a possible D gene is TRBD1 (6 bases). The CDR3 runs to 11 residues. Germline CDR1 and CDR2: SGHNT and YYREEE (reference sequence). The ends were cut back, 6 bases at V and 5 bases at J, with 8 bases in the middle. The CDR3 coding sequence is TGTGCCAGCACGCAGGGGACTGAAGCTTTCTTT. Its protein is CASTQGTEAFF.

J is TRBJ2-7 and V is TRBV14; 15 nucleotides agree with TRBD2. There are 17 residues in the CDR3. J lost 2 bases, V lost 4 bases, and 6 bases had no gene match. Germline CDR1 and CDR2: SGHDN and FVKESK. CDR3 coding DNA: TGTGCCAGCAGCCTCGTCTGGACTAGCGGGAGGGCCTACGAGCAGTACTTC. It encodes CASSLVWTSGRAYEQYF.

J is TRBJ1-5 and V is TRBV4-1, with D uncertain. CDR1 is MGHRA and CDR2 is YSYEKL in the germline V gene. The CDR3 spans 13 residues. V lost 0 bases, J lost 7 bases, and 7 bases lay in between. CDR3 in amino acids: CASSQEIWQPQHF. In DNA, the CDR3 is TGCGCCAGCAGCCAAGAGATTTGGCAGCCCCAGCATTTT.

Only a few counts were recorded for this clone. The chain uses TRBV18 and TRBJ1-2; 9 nucleotides match TRBD1. The V gene's germline CDR1 is KGHSH and CDR2 LQKENI. V was clipped by 4 bases and J by 4 bases; unmatched bases: 13. This CDR3 has 17 residues. The CDR3 spells CASSQTRGTGSFYGYTF. DNA of the CDR3: TGTGCCAGCTCACAAACGCGCGGGACAGGGTCCTTCTATGGCTACACCTTC.

The gene calls are TRBV30 and TRBJ2-7; 10 bases match TRBD2. Germline V gives CDR1 GTSNPN, CDR2 SVGIG (reference sequence). Unmatched junction bases numbered 14, after V lost 0 bases and J lost 6 bases. This CDR3 spans 17 amino acids. This CDR3 is CAWSVPGVSGRRLEQYF. The CDR3 DNA follows: TGTGCCTGGAGTGTACCAGGTGTTAGCGGGAGGAGGCTCGAGCAGTACTTC.

The chain has TRBV6-6 and TRBJ2-7, with a tentative D call TRBD1 (6 bases). The CDR3 has 14 amino acids. Germline V gene sequence: CDR1 MNHNY, CDR2 SVGAGI (reference sequence). Trimming stripped 8 bases from V and 0 bases from J, with 14 bases between. The CDR3 DNA sequence: TGTGCCAGCCTCCCGGACAGTACCTCCTACGAGCAGTACTTC. This gives the protein CASLPDSTSYEQYF.

The chain recombines TRBV5-1 with TRBJ1-4; 8 bases align to TRBD1. Germline V gene lookup returns CDR1 SGHRS and CDR2 YFSETQ. The CDR3 contains 16 residues. After removal of 8 bases from V and 0 bases from J, the junction contained 9 bases not matched to a gene. The CDR3: CASRTGRPATNEKLFF. The CDR3 DNA follows: TGCGCCAGTCGGACAGGGAGGCCAGCAACTAATGAAAAACTGTTTTTT.